The T cell receptor beta chain described here comes from a study of cytomegalovirus exposure and HLA in healthy donors. Study-wide results and caveats: The study designated around 150 TCR beta chains cytomegalovirus-associated. An analysis that came later showed most CMV-associated TCR beta chains appearing HLA-restricted.

On this clone: Its antigen is not identified.

The PCR contained 60 Vbeta and 13 Jbeta primers. Measured with immunoSEQ multiplex PCR; TCRdb has only the in-frame clones, and not every one. The sample yields under 200,000 clones, 65% to 85% seen once. This TCR was recovered from a man aged 45 to 65 in good health and CMV-seronegative. The sample was PBMCs.

The CDR3 nucleotides read TGTGCCAGTAGTACCTTCGACAGGGCGGAGAACTATGGCTACACCTTC. Encoded protein: CASSTFDRAENYGYTF. The chain links TRBV19 to TRBJ1-2; 7 nucleotides align to TRBD1. The V and J ends lost 4 bases and 2 bases, in that order; junction bases with no gene match: 10. The germline gives CDR1 LNHDA, CDR2 SQIVND (reference sequence). The CDR3 has 16 residues.